The T cell receptor (beta chain) described here comes from a study of T cell repertoires in ileal Crohn's disease (dated by TCRdb to between 2018 and 2021). The study in broad terms: The median duration of disease was approximately 8.5 years, and at the time of surgery about 35% of patients were active smokers. Surgery was performed for a complication in all patients, with stricturing disease in roughly 60% and penetrating disease in roughly 39%. About half of the patients received postoperative therapy: about a dozen received thiopurines and 15 to 20 received anti-TNF agents. TCR repertoire analysis was done in roughly 57 Crohn's disease patients from a prospective multicentre cohort. Running in parallel with the study was a multicentre cohort set up to find predictors of early endoscopic recurrence following ileocolonic resection. Endoscopic postoperative recurrence was defined as a Rutgeerts score above i0. The study sequenced roughly 170 mucosal samples from around 57 patients, taken at several locations on the surgical specimen and at postoperative endoscopy.

Broad study findings and their caveats: A significantly higher proportion of clonal expansions was observed in active smokers at surgery than in non-smokers (about 25% vs 20%, p=0.02). Compared with CD4 T cells, sorted CD8 T cells held more high-frequency clones, which suggests that the mucosal expansions were mostly CD8. Only a subgroup of patients, of unstated size, had their mucosal CD4 and CD8 T cells sorted and sequenced. Endoscopic recurrence was linked to a higher percentage of high-frequency clones at surgery, and recurrence occurred in every patient whose clonality exceeded 26.8% (18/57).

Including cysteine and phenylalanine, the CDR3 has 16 amino acids. Left in the record is the CDR3 DNA by itself, 48 bases read in frame from the first base. The germline V gene gives CDR1 as SNHLY and CDR2 as FYNNEI. Relative to germline, V is missing 4 bases and J is missing 3 bases, with 6 bases of the junction outside any gene match. Around 460 nanograms of biopsy DNA per sample were submitted for commercial TCRB immunosequencing. CDR3 regions were amplified from genomic DNA by Adaptive Biotechnology using a two-step, amplification bias-controlled multiplex PCR. Primers covering every V and J gene segment were used in the first PCR, while barcodes and Illumina adapters were added in the second PCR. An Illumina instrument was used to sequence the CDR3 libraries. In the source study's methods: Analysis combined the vendor-provided pipelines with custom analysis of raw data in R/Bioconductor under R version 3.3.0. Clonality, ranging from 0 to 1, was calculated as the inverse of the normalised Shannon entropy of all productive clones. High-frequency clones were defined as the share of the repertoire taken up by the top 100 clones, keeping only clones that passed a 95% confidence test. The Simpson index measured repertoire diversity, and the Morisita-Horn index measured overlap between samples. Drawn from immuneACCESS, this table holds only the in-frame rearrangements with V and J called that TCRdb kept. Clones are partly lost; checked studies trace under half to an unresolved V gene and leave the rest unexplained. The DNA was the basis for D and trimming; V, J and clone size are from that table. The sample table lists about 16,000 clones, about 91% of them with a count of one. The ten largest clonotypes hold 4.5% to 7% of the sample.

Eligible patients were adults with ileal or ileocolonic Crohn's disease who had an indication for ileocolonic resection. Whole ileal mucosal biopsies were stored frozen at -80°C before DNA extraction. Genomic DNA was isolated from frozen whole biopsies using a TRizol-based method, and the DNA was quantified with a NanoDrop 2000 spectrophotometer. In regard to this clone: This receptor's antigen is unknown. Base-call qualities are not available, and no considerably larger clone is one nucleotide away.

The receptor chain draws on TRBV2 and TRBJ2-1; TRBD2 aligns with 10 central bases. The receptor's source is an adult with Crohn's disease. Sequencing was done on a sample of ileal tissue. The DNA sequence is given as TGTGCCAGCAGTGTTAGCGGGAGGCCCCTCTACAATGAGCAGTTCTTC. Translation gives CASSVSGRPLYNEQFF.